This T cell receptor (beta chain) was sequenced during a study of T cells after yellow fever vaccination. Overall study context: Preparation of the low-cell-number fractions used SMART-Seq v4 Ultra Low Input. Overall study findings and caveats: Most clones from primary vaccination resurfaced after the booster (approximately 97% CD4, approximately 87% CD8). Clonotypes found in both CD4 and CD8 compartments made up a small share.

Template switching with 5'RACE generated the TCR cDNA and added a universal primer site and UMIs. TCRdb re-analysed the 5' RACE reads in MiXCR, keeping a single row per CDR3 protein. The data hold 300,000 or so distinct CDR3 sequences, with 3% to 4.5% observed a single time. Germline CDR1 and CDR2: SGHTA and FQGTGA. This CDR3 is 14 amino acids long. With 2 bases removed from V and 4 bases from J, the gap between germline ends came to 11 bases. This clonotype has at least ten counts. Its specificity is unknown. The gene calls are TRBV7-3 and TRBJ2-5; maybe TRBD2 (5 bases). The sequencing here drew on PBMCs, taken 5 days after the yellow fever booster vaccination. The origin of this receptor is a man in his late teens or twenties who received the YFV17D yellow fever vaccine. In DNA, the CDR3 is TGTGCCAGCAGCTTAGGGAGTAGCCCAGAGACCCAGTACTTC. It encodes CASSLGSSPETQYF.